Below, one T cell receptor beta chain is given with its context. The sample is drawn from a study of blood T cell repertoires in COVID-19. Overall study context: Material from acute and convalescent COVID-19 was sourced from the United States, Italy and Spain.

In the authors' workflow: Amplifying reference gene primers gave estimates of nucleated cell counts. The protocol was immunoSEQ multiplex PCR, while the TCRdb copy is restricted to in-frame clones and leaves out a portion. Clone size and V and J calls were adopted from that table, with D and trimming inferred from the DNA. The table includes under 300,000 clones, 84% detected once. V was clipped by 7 bases and J by 8 bases; unmatched bases: 23. Germline CDR1 is SGHRS and CDR2 is YFSETQ. The CDR3 runs to 17 residues. Sequencing input: peripheral blood. J is TRBJ1-2 and V is TRBV5-1, with 7 bases fitting TRBD1. This TCR derives from a middle-aged woman who had recovered from COVID-19. CDR3 sequence (DNA): TGCGCCAGCTCCTCATCAGGGGCACCGACCAAGACAGGGGGCTACACCTTC. Its protein product is CASSSSGAPTKTGGYTF.